This entry lists 8 T cell receptor beta chains sequenced from one sample in a study of T cells in Graves' hyperthyroidism and ophthalmopathy. Amplification of TCR beta CDR3 regions was performed using RNA transcripts as template. The TCR CDR3 was amplified in a first-round RT-PCR using the HTBI primer set. TCRdb passed the multiplex PCR reads through MiXCR, listing each CDR3 protein once. This table has 300,000 to 400,000 distinct CDR3 sequences, approximately 15% appearing once. Sequencing was performed on blood. Receptor source: a woman in her 30s with Graves' hyperthyroidism.

This clonotype was observed at least ten times. This chain connects TRBV28 to TRBJ1-2, with D unresolved. The CDR3 is 12 residues long. Germline CDR1 MDHEN, CDR2 SYDVKM. The germline V and J ends were trimmed by 3 bases and 8 bases, with 10 bases remaining between them. CDR3 coding DNA: TGTGCCAGCAGTTTTTCCAGACAAGGCTACACCTTC. This gives the protein CASSFSRQGYTF.

This clonotype was seen repeatedly, ten times or more. This chain uses TRBV11-3 with TRBJ2-1; D is possibly TRBD2 (5 bases). Trimming removed 5 bases at V and 0 bases at J, with 14 bases between. The CDR3 is made up of 16 amino acids. From germline, CDR1 is SGHNT and CDR2 YENEEA. For the CDR3, the DNA is TGTGCCAGCAGCCCCTGGCGGGCGAGCTCCTACAATGAGCAGTTCTTC. It translates to CASSPWRASSYNEQFF.

This clonotype was recorded only once. This chain links TRBV20-1 with TRBJ2-7; 12 bases are shared with TRBD2. The CDR3 contains 14 residues. The trim removed 5 bases at V and 7 bases at J, leaving 9 bases unmatched. Per the germline V gene, CDR1 is DFQATT and CDR2 is SNEGSKA (reference sequence). CDR3 DNA: TGCAGTGCTGAGACTAGCGGGAGATTCGGGGAGCAGTACTTC. Protein product: CSAETSGRFGEQYF.

This clonotype was seen only a few times. This chain joins TRBV30 and TRBJ2-2; 12 bases fit TRBD2. After removal of 2 bases from V and 5 bases from J, the junction contained 6 bases not matched to a gene. The CDR3 is made up of 16 amino acids. Germline CDR1 is GTSNPN and CDR2 is SVGIG (reference sequence). CDR3 residues: CAWSPKTSGRTGELFF. For the CDR3, the DNA is TGTGCCTGGAGTCCGAAGACTAGCGGGAGAACCGGGGAGCTGTTTTTT.

This clonotype was counted a few times. The rearrangement links TRBV29-1 to TRBJ2-3, with D tentatively TRBD2 (6 bases). The V end lost 3 bases, the J end lost 7 bases, and 14 bases lay between the germline ends. Per the germline V gene, CDR1 is SQVTM and CDR2 is ANQGSEA. This CDR3 has 13 amino acids. The CDR3 reads CSVEEGRRNTQYF. The CDR3 DNA sequence: TGCAGCGTTGAGGAGGGGCGCAGAAATACGCAGTATTTT.

V gene TRBV7-2 combines with J gene TRBJ2-3, with D perhaps matching TRBD1 (5 bases). There are 19 residues in the CDR3. The V end lost 5 bases, the J end lost 2 bases, and 26 bases lay between the germline ends. CDR1 is SGHTA, CDR2 FQGNSA, per germline. CDR3 protein: CASSEQFRGFGGYTDTQYF. CDR3 coding DNA: TGTGCCAGCAGCGAGCAATTTAGGGGATTTGGCGGTTACACAGATACGCAGTATTTT. The whole variable domain, remainder taken from reference TRBV7-2 and TRBJ2-3, is GAGVSQSPSNKVTEKGKDVELRCDPISGHTALYWYRQSLGQGLEFLIYFQGNSAPDKSGLPSDRFSAERTGGSVSTLTIQRTQQEDSAVYLCASSEQFRGFGGYTDTQYFGPGTRLTVL.

This clonotype came up many times. The V and J genes are TRBV10-3 and TRBJ2-5; tentatively, D is TRBD2 (6 bases). Trimming stripped 6 bases from V and 1 base from J, with 9 bases between. The CDR3 totals 13 residues. Germline V gives CDR1 ENHRY, CDR2 SYGVKD. The CDR3 spells CAISGGTQETQYF. The CDR3 region has the DNA TGTGCCATCAGCGGCGGGACCCAAGAGACCCAGTACTTC.

This clonotype was observed a few times. The chain recombines TRBV7-8 with TRBJ1-1, with D uncertain. Trimming pared 1 base from V and 0 bases from J, leaving 9 bases between. Germline V gene data show CDR1 as SGHVS and CDR2 as FQNEAQ. This CDR3 has 15 residues. CDR3 sequence reads: CASSLGSAVNTEAFF. For the CDR3, the DNA is TGTGCCAGCAGCTTAGGGTCCGCCGTGAACACTGAAGCTTTCTTT.